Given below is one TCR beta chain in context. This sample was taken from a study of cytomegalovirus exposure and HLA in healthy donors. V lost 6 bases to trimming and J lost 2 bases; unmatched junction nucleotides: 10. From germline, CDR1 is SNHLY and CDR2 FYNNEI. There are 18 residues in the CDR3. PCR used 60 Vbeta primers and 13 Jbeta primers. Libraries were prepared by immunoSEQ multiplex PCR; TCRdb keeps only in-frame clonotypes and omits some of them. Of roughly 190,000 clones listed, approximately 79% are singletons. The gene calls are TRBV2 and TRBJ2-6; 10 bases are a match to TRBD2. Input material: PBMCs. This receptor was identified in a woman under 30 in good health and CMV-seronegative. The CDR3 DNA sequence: TGTGCCAGCAGGCCAGCGGGGGGGCTAAGCACTGGGGCCAACGTCCTGACTTTC. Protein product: CASRPAGGLSTGANVLTF.